The 2 T cell receptor beta chains reported below all come from one sample, sequenced in a study of multiple sclerosis patients with progressive multifocal leukoencephalopathy. Documented time point: before natalizumab initiation. The assay was immunoSEQ multiplex PCR, and TCRdb's table has in-frame clones only and misses some. Among more than 30,000 clones, 92% were seen once, and the ten largest hold about 1.8%. Source material: PBMCs. These receptors all stem from a young man with multiple sclerosis.

To note about this clone: Relative to the germline gene, one junction end is altered; a read error may explain this. The chain links TRBV2 to TRBJ1-2; D call uncertain. Germline V gene data show CDR1 as SNHLY and CDR2 as FYNNEI. CDR3 length: 12 residues. The CDR3 coding sequence is TGTGCCAACAGTGAAGCGAGAGGGATGGTGTTATTC. Translation: CANSEARGMVLF.

The genes are TRBV23-1 and TRBJ2-6; no firm D call. TRBV23-1 is treated as an ORF (open reading frame) with a function not yet certain. Trimming shortened V by 0 bases and J by 4 bases, and 10 bases separated the two germline ends. The CDR3 has 16 residues. The CDR3 bases are TGCGCCAGCAGTCAATCTCCCCCTCCCGGGGCCAACGTCCTGACTTTC. This translates into CASSQSPPPGANVLTF.